This TCR beta chain came from a study of blood T cells in healthy people across ages. Study-level information: There was about one barcoded beta molecule captured by template switching per two T cells.

The CDR3 is 15 residues long. Germline lookup yields CDR1 SGHDT and CDR2 YYEEEE. V shed 4 bases and J 3 bases; nucleotides not matched to a gene: 3. Each individual donor underwent a draw of ten milliliters of peripheral blood. It was with a sample-barcoded 5' primer and a J-beta primer mix that a second PCR of roughly 7 to 12 cycles was run. A single record per CDR3 protein comes from TCRdb applying MiXCR to the 5' RACE reads. The table includes about 940,000 distinct CDR3 sequences, around 48% detected once. A few counts support this clonotype. The rearrangement uses TRBV5-6 and TRBJ1-4; TRBD1 matches 10 bases. Sequenced input: blood. This TCR derives from a man aged 25 to 45 in good health. Here the CDR3 DNA reads TGTGCCAGCAGCGAGACAGGGGGCTCTAATGAAAAACTGTTTTTT. The encoded protein is CASSETGGSNEKLFF.